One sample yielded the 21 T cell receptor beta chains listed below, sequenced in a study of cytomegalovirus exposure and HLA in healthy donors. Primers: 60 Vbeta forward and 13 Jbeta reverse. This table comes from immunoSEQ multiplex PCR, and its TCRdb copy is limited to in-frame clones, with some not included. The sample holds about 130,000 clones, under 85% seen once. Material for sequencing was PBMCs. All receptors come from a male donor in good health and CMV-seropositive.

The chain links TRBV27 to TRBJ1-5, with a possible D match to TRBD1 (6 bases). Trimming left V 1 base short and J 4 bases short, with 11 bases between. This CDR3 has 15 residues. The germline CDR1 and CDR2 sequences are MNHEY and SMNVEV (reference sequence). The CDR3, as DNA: TGTGCCAGCAGTTTATACAGGGAACGAAATCAGCCCCAGCATTTT. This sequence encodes CASSLYRERNQPQHF.

DNA for the CDR3: TGTGCCAGCAGCCGAAGGGGGGGCTACACCTTC. It codes for CASSRRGGYTF. The rearrangement links TRBV5-6 to TRBJ1-2, with D tentatively TRBD1 (6 bases). This CDR3 spans 11 amino acids. CDR1 is SGHDT, CDR2 YYEEEE, per germline. Trimming took 4 bases from V and 8 from J, leaving 9 bases between them.

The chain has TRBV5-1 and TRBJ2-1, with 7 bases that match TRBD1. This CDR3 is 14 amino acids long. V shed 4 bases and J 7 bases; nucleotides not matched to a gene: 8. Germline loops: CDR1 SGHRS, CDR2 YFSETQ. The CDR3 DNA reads TGCGCCAGCAGCCCCATAGGGGGCGTGAATGAGCAGTTCTTC. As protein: CASSPIGGVNEQFF.

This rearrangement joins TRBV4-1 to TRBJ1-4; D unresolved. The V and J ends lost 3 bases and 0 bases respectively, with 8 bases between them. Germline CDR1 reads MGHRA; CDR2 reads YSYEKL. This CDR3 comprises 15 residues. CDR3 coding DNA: TGCGCCAGCAGCCAGAGGGTTACAACTAATGAAAAACTGTTTTTT. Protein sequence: CASSQRVTTNEKLFF.

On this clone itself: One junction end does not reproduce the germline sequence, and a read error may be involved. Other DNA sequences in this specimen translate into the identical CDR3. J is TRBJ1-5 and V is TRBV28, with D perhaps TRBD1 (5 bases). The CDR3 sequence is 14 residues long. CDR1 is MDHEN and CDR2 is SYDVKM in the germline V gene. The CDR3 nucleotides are TGTGCCAGCAGTTTTCCGGGGGTGCATCAGCCCCAGCACTTT. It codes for CASSFPGVHQPQHF.

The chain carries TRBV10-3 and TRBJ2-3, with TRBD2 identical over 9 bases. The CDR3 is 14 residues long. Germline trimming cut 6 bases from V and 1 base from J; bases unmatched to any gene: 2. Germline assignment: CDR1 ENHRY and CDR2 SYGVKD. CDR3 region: CAISQRGGTDTQYF. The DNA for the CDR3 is TGTGCCATCAGCCAGCGGGGGGGCACAGATACGCAGTATTTT.

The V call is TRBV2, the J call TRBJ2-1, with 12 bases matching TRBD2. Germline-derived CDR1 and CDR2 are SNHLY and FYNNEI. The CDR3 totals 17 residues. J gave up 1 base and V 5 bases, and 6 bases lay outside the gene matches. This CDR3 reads CASSRWTSGISYNEQFF. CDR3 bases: TGTGCCAGCAGTAGGTGGACTAGCGGGATATCCTACAATGAGCAGTTCTTC.

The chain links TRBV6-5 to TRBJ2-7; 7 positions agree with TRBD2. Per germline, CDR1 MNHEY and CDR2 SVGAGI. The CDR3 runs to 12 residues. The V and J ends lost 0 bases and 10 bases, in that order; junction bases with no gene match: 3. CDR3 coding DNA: TGTGCCAGCAGTTACTCCCCGGGGGGTCAGTACTTC. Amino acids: CASSYSPGGQYF.

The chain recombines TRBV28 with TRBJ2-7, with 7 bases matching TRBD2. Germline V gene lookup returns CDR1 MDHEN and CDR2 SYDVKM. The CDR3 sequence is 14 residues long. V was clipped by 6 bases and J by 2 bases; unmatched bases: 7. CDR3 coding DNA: TGTGCCAGCAGGCCGGGGGGAGAACCCTACGAGCAGTACTTC. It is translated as CASRPGGEPYEQYF.

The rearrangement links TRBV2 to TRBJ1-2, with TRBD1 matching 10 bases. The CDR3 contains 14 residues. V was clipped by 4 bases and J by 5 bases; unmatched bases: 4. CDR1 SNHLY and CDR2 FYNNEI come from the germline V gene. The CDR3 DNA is TGTGCCAGCAGTGGTGGGACAGGGGCGTATGGCTACACCTTC. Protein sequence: CASSGGTGAYGYTF.

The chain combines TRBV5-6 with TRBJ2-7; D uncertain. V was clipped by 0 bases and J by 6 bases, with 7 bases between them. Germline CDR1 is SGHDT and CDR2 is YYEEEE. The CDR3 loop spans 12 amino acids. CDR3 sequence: CASSLGRGEQYF. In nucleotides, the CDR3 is TGTGCCAGCAGCTTGGGAAGAGGCGAGCAGTACTTC.

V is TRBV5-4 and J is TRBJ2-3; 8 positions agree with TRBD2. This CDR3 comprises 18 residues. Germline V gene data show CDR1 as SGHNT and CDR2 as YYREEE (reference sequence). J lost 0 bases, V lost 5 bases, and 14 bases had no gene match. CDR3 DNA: TGTGCCAGCAGTCAGAGCGGGGGACTCCCCGCGAGCACAGATACGCAGTATTTT. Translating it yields CASSQSGGLPASTDTQYF.

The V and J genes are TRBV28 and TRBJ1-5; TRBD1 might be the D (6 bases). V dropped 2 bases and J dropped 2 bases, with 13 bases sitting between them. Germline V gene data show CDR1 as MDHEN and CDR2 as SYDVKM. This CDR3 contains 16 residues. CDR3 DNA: TGTGCCAGCAGTTTAGGGGCAGGGGTTGGCAATCAGCCCCAGCATTTT. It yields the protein CASSLGAGVGNQPQHF.

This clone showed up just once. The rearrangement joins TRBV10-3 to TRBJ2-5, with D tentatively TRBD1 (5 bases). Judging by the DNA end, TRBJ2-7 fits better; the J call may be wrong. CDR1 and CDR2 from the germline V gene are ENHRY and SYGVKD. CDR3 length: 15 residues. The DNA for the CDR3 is TGTGCCATCAGTGAGTCGAATTTAAGGGGCTACGAGCAGTACTTC. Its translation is CAISESNLRGYEQYF.

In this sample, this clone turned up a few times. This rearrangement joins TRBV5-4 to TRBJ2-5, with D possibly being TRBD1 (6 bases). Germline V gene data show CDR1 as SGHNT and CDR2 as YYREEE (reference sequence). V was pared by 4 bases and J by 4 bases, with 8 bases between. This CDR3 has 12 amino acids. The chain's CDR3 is CASSGRGETQYF. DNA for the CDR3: TGTGCCAGCAGCGGCAGGGGAGAGACCCAGTACTTC.

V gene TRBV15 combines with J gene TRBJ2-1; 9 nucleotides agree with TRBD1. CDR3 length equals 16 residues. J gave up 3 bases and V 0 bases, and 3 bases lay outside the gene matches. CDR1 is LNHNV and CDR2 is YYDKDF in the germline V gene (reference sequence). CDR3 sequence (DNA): TGTGCCACCAGCAGAGAGGAGACAGGGGGCTACAATGAGCAGTTCTTC. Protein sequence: CATSREETGGYNEQFF. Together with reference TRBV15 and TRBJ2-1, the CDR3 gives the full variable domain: DAMVIQNPRYQVTQFGKPVTLSCSQTLNHNVMYWYQQKSSQAPKLLFHYYDKDFNNEADTPDNFQSRRPNTSFCFLDIRSPGLGDTAMYLCATSREETGGYNEQFFGPGTRLTVL.

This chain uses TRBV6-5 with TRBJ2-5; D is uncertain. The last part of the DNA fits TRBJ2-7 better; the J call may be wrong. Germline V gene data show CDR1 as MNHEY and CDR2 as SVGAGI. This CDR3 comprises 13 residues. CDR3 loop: CASSYFTEAEQYF. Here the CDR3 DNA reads TGTGCCAGCAGTTACTTTACCGAGGCCGAGCAGTACTTC.

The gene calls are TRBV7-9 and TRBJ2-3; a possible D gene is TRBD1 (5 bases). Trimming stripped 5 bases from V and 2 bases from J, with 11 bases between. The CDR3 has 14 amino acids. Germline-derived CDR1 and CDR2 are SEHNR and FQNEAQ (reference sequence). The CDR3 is CASSGLGVTDTQYF. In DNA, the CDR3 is TGTGCCAGCAGCGGGCTAGGGGTCACAGATACGCAGTATTTT.

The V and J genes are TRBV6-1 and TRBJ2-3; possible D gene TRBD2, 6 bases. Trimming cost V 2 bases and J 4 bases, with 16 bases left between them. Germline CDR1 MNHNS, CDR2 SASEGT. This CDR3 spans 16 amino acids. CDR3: CASSERQRVPPDTQYF. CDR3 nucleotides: TGTGCCAGCAGTGAAAGGCAGCGGGTCCCCCCAGATACGCAGTATTTT.

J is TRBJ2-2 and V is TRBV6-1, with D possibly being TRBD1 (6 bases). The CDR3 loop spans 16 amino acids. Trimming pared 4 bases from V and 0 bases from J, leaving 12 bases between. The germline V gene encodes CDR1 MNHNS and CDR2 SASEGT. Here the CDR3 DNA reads TGTGCCAGCAGTGTTGTCGGGACATCGAACACCGGGGAGCTGTTTTTT. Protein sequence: CASSVVGTSNTGELFF.

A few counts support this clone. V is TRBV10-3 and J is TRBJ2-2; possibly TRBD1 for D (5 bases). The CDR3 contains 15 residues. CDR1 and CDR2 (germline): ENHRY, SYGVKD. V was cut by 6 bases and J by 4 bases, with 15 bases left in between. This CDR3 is CAISPLDRSTGELFF. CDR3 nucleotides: TGTGCCATCAGCCCCCTTGACAGATCCACCGGGGAGCTGTTTTTT.